Given below is one TCR beta chain in context. No cognate antigen has been identified for it. No qualities accompany the bases; no much larger clone lies one base away. These data belong to a study of a mutant IDH1 vaccine in newly diagnosed glioma listed by TCRdb under 2021. Broadly, across the study: Patients were given eight vaccinations, in weeks 1, 3, 5, 7, 11, 15, 19 and 23, which matched visits V03 through V10. In the chemotherapy-containing groups, vaccination started alongside temozolomide cycles, whereas in patients who had radiotherapy alone it started 4-6 weeks after radiotherapy. Of the 30 or so patients who were treated, around 60% were male and roughly 38% were female, and the mean age was around 43 years. Longitudinal TCRB deep sequencing was performed for about two dozen treated patients wherever samples were available for exploratory analyses. Six visits were used for peripheral blood collection: V03 (baseline), V05, V07, V10, V12 and V13. Before enrollment, most patients had been given radiochemotherapy with temozolomide as standard therapy, while the rest had received either radiotherapy alone or temozolomide alone.

Study-wide findings and limitations: According to the authors, sample limitations meant that analyses of patient blood samples could not be reproduced. Changes in the top peripheral T cell clonotypes picked up by TCRB sequencing did not appear to be linked to pseudoprogression. Availability determined which PBMC samples were chosen for TCRB deep sequencing. Immune responses induced by the vaccine were seen in about 93% of patients across multiple MHC alleles.

The library relied on the immunoSEQ multiplex PCR assay. Rearranged TCR beta chain sequences were amplified with the hsTCRB Kit following the manufacturer's protocol. An Illumina MiSeq was used to sequence the TCRB libraries. In the original analysis: The kit vendor's proprietary platform handled demultiplexing, trimming and gene mapping. As stored in TCRdb, this immuneACCESS dataset retains in-frame rearrangements with V and J assigned. A fraction of the clones does not appear; measured against another copy, unresolved V genes explain less than half of the discrepancy, and the remainder lacks a known reason. V and J calls and clone size are given by that table; D and trimming were obtained from the DNA. The sample table lists tens of thousands of clones, roughly four fifths of them with a count of one. Over 4.5% of the sample rests with the top ten. The germline ends are 21 bases apart after V is trimmed by 5 bases and J by 6 bases. Reading the germline V gene (reference sequence) gives CDR1 SEHNR and CDR2 FQNEAQ. Reading from cysteine to phenylalanine, the CDR3 counts 16 amino acids. The retained sequence is limited to the CDR3, 48 bases, with the frame set at the first base.

Sample time point, as interpreted from the label and publication: week 23, last vaccination. A 20-mer mutant IDH1 peptide at 300 micrograms in Montanide made up each vaccine dose, which was injected subcutaneously together with topical imiquimod. The donors had newly diagnosed IDH1-mutant astrocytomas of WHO grade 3 or 4 that showed loss of nuclear ATRX. The samples were drawn from NOA16, a multicentre, single-arm, open-label phase I trial in Germany that tested a mutant IDH1 peptide vaccine in humans for the first time. The DNeasy Blood and Tissue Kit was used to extract genomic DNA from EDTA blood for TCRB sequencing.

The starting material was PBMCs, obtained from a glioma patient whose treatment included an IDH1 peptide vaccine. The receptor was isolated from a man aged 35 to 55 with glioma. This chain joins TRBV7-9 to TRBJ2-3; possibly the D gene is TRBD1, per 6 matching bases. The sequenced DNA: TGTGCCAGCAGCATCCACCGGGACATCGTGGGGGATACGCAGTATTTT. This gives the protein CASSIHRDIVGDTQYF.